This T cell receptor (beta chain) was recorded in a study of shared clonotypes between healthy human individuals. About the study: Donors, aged 18 to 49, were a couple of women and three men.

The germline V gene encodes CDR1 MDHEN and CDR2 SYDVKM. V was trimmed by 4 bases and J by 1 base, leaving 13 bases between them. The CDR3 is 15 amino acids. Study-wide points: Researchers sampled blood only, noting tissue repertoires likely differ.

Samples underwent the assay at deep level. Genomic DNA per cell subset filled all wells of several immunoSEQ plates. Profiling relied on immunoSEQ multiplex PCR, and the TCRdb table lists in-frame clones only, not all of them. Of about 490,000 clones listed, around 78% are singletons. With regard to this clone: Its antigen is unknown.

The sample comprised PBMCs. V gene TRBV28 combines with J gene TRBJ1-2; D call uncertain. This TCR was sampled from a woman between 40 and 50 years old in good health. Some clones in this sample may be carry-over from other donors' samples. DNA for the CDR3: TGTGCCAGCAGTTCCCCCTCCCGGGGTAACTATGGCTACACCTTC. It is translated as CASSSPSRGNYGYTF.